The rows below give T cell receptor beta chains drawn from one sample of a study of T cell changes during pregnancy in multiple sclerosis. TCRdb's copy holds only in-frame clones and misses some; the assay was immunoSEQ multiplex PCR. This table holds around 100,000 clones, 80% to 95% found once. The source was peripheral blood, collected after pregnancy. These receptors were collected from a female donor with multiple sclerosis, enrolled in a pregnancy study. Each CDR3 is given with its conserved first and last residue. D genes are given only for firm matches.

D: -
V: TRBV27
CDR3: CASSWREGNSPLHF

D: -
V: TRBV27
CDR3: CASSNGRAYGYTF

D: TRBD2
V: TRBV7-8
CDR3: CASSFFAGGPYNEQFF

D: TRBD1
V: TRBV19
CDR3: CASSRDRSSGNTIYF

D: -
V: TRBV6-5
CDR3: CASKERERGNTIYF

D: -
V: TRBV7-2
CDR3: CASSLRRGDSYNEQFF

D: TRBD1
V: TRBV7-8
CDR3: CASSPPGRRTGGASSYEQYF

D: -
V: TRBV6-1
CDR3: CASSLQKTYEQYF

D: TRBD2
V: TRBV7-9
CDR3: CASSTLTGGSSYEQYF

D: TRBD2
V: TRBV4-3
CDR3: CASSQDWGGSRETQYF

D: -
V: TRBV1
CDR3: CTSSWGQGGYGYTF

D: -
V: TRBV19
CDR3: CASSIGRATEAFF

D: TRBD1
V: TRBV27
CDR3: CASRNSWDRGGQPQHF

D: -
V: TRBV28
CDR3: CASRRRGNTGELFF

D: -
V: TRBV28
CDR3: CASSRGQSNTEAFF

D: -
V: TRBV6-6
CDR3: CASSPDINYGYTF

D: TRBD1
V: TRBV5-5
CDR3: CASSQGTAHSYEQYF

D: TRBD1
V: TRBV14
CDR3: CASSQVLGTGLLEQFF

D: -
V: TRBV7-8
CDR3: CASSGRTANYEQYF

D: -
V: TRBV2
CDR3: CASRPSEDQPQHF

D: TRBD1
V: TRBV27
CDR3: CASSFLTGGEVANQPQHF

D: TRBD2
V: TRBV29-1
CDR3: CSVEGLAGEQFF

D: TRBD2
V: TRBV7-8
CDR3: CASSLFTLAGELYEQYF

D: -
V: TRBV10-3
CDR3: CAISQGSHEQYF

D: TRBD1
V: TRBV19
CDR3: CASSIRTGTYEQYF

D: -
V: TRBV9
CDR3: CASSVGQVSYQETQYF

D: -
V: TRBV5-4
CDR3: CASSLDRGYTEAFF

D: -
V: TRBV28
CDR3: CASSPQVGGYTF

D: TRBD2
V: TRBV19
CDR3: CASSIPGGLAGVQFF

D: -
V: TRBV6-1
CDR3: CATGPATDTQYF

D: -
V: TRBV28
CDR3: CASSSPGSTEAFF

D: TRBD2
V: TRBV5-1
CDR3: CASSRTGTSGRTTGELFF

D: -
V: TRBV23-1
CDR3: CASSPGGRASPAQHF

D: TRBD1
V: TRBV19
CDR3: CASREQGAREKLFF

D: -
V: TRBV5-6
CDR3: CASSSPVEEYNEQFF

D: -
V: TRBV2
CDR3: CASSTASYGYTF

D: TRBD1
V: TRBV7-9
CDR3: CASSFYRGKGDTEAFF

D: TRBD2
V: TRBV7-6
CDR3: CASSLTRITSATDTQYF

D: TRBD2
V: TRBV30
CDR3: CAWSVRGGETQYF

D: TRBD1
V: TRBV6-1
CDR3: CASRPTGARQPQHF

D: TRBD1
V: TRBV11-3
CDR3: CASSFNPGQGNTIYF

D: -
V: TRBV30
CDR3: CAWREARGPYGYTF